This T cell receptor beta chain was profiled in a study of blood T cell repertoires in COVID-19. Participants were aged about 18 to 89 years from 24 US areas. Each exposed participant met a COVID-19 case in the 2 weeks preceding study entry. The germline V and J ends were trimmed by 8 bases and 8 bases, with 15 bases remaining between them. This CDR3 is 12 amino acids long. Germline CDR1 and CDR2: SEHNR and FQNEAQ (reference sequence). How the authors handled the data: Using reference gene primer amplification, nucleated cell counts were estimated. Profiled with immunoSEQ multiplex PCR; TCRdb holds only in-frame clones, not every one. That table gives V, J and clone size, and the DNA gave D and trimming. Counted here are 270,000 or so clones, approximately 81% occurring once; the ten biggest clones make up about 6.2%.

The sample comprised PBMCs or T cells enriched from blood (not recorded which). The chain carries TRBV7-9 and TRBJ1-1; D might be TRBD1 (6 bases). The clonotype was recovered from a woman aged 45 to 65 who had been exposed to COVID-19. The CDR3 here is CASDPRGAEAFF. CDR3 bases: TGTGCCAGCGACCCTCGGGGGGCCGAAGCTTTCTTT.